This is a list of T cell receptor beta chains from one sample in a study of T cell repertoires in ileal Crohn's disease. The repertoire was sequenced with immunoSEQ multiplex PCR; TCRdb's copy has only in-frame clones and lacks some. The profile covers roughly 15,000 clones, with 65% to 85% appearing a single time and approximately 5% taken by the ten largest. Input material: ileal tissue. The receptors shown here come from an adult with Crohn's disease. Both conserved end residues are part of each CDR3. The D gene is left open where the match is weak. The size of a clone is reported for some rows only, either as once, few or many, or as a class for expanded clones.

.,TRBV7-3,.,TRBJ2-7,CASSLGPGDSYEQYF,TGTGCCAGCAGCTTAGGCCCCGGGGACTCCTACGAGCAGTACTTC
few,TRBV10-3,.,TRBJ2-1,CAISVAQGPNEQFF,TGTGCCATCAGTGTGGCACAGGGTCCCAATGAGCAGTTCTTC
.,TRBV2,.,TRBJ2-3,CASSPNREMQYF,TGTGCCAGCAGTCCCAACAGGGAAATGCAGTATTTT
.,TRBV5-1,.,TRBJ1-1,CASSLTGQDTEAFF,TGCGCCAGCAGCTTAACAGGGCAAGACACTGAAGCTTTCTTT
medium-sized,TRBV6-1,TRBD1,TRBJ2-7,CASSVRTGGYEQYF,TGTGCCAGCAGTGTAAGGACAGGGGGCTACGAGCAGTACTTC
.,TRBV10-3,TRBD2,TRBJ2-2,CAISPSGRANTGELFF,TGTGCCATCAGCCCAAGCGGGAGAGCAAACACCGGGGAGCTGTTTTTT
few,TRBV29-1,.,TRBJ1-1,CSVEEGAAFF,TGCAGCGTTGAAGAGGGGGCAGCTTTCTTT
few,TRBV18,TRBD1,TRBJ2-3,CASSPGTGGDTQYF,TGTGCCAGCTCACCGGGGACAGGGGGAGATACGCAGTATTTT
.,TRBV5-1,.,TRBJ2-5,CASSSTGGLETQYF,TGCGCCAGCAGCAGTACAGGAGGGTTGGAGACCCAGTACTTC
few,TRBV6-6,TRBD1,TRBJ1-2,CASSRQGTGGDYGYTF,TGTGCCAGCTCACGACAGGGGACCGGGGGTGACTATGGCTACACCTTC
.,TRBV7-3,.,TRBJ2-5,CASSSLGLSEETQYF,TGTGCCAGCAGTTCACTAGGACTATCGGAAGAGACCCAGTACTTC
few,TRBV6-1,.,TRBJ1-2,CASSEANLPGTGGYTF,TGTGCCAGCAGTGAAGCGAACCTTCCGGGCACGGGAGGCTACACCTTC
.,TRBV2,TRBD1,TRBJ1-5,CASSKDRQGNQPQHF,TGTGCCAGCAGTAAAGATAGACAGGGTAATCAGCCCCAGCATTTT
once,TRBV7-2,TRBD2,TRBJ2-7,CASSLRRTSRTYEQYF,TGTGCCAGCAGCTTAAGAAGGACTAGCCGAACCTACGAGCAGTACTTC
few,TRBV4-1,.,TRBJ1-2,CASSPYVGEGLNYGYTF,TGCGCCAGCAGCCCCTACGTAGGAGAGGGACTTAACTATGGCTACACCTTC
.,TRBV5-1,TRBD2,TRBJ2-1,CASSELAGGYNEQFF,TGCGCCAGCAGCGAACTAGCGGGGGGATACAATGAGCAGTTCTTC
.,TRBV5-4,.,TRBJ2-2,CASSHRSQGGELFF,TGTGCCAGCAGTCACCGCAGCCAGGGCGGGGAGCTGTTTTTT
.,TRBV4-2,TRBD1,TRBJ1-6,CASSLQLDRGGSTLHF,TGTGCCAGCAGCCTTCAGCTGGACAGGGGGGGGTCGACCCTCCACTTT
few,TRBV19,.,TRBJ1-5,CASSIDSDQPQHF,TGTGCCAGTAGTATAGATAGCGATCAGCCCCAGCATTTT
.,TRBV28,.,TRBJ2-1,CASSLAEYNEQFF,TGTGCCAGCAGTTTAGCGGAATACAATGAGCAGTTCTTC
.,TRBV4-2,.,TRBJ2-3,CASSQDPTGTDTQYF,TGTGCCAGCAGCCAAGACCCGACTGGCACAGATACGCAGTATTTT
.,TRBV4-1,.,TRBJ2-2,CASSQDLSPGTWTPFNTGELFF,TGCGCCAGCAGCCAAGACCTTTCCCCTGGGACATGGACACCTTTCAACACCGGGGAGCTGTTTTTT
.,TRBV30,TRBD1,TRBJ1-3,CAWSSRTGYSGNTIYF,TGTGCCTGGAGTTCGCGGACAGGTTACTCTGGAAACACCATATATTTT
.,TRBV7-9,TRBD1,TRBJ2-4,CASSLGHRDSLAKNIQYF,TGTGCCAGCAGCTTAGGGCACCGGGACAGCCTAGCCAAAAACATTCAGTACTTC
.,TRBV7-8,TRBD1,TRBJ1-1,CASSPPGQGIYTEAFF,TGTGCCAGCAGCCCCCCCGGACAGGGGATATACACTGAAGCTTTCTTT
.,TRBV6-1,TRBD2,TRBJ2-1,CASSEDPGGTNEQFF,TGTGCCAGCAGTGAAGATCCGGGGGGGACCAATGAGCAGTTCTTC
.,TRBV6-5,.,TRBJ1-1,CASSYSNSFMNTEAFF,TGTGCCAGCAGTTACTCGAACAGTTTCATGAACACTGAAGCTTTCTTT
.,TRBV7-2,.,TRBJ2-2,CASTGIASTGELFF,TGTGCCAGCACCGGAATAGCGTCTACCGGGGAGCTGTTTTTT
.,TRBV10-3,TRBD1,TRBJ1-5,CAISLTGGSGQPQHF,TGTGCCATCAGCCTTACAGGGGGCTCCGGGCAGCCCCAGCATTTT
.,TRBV2,.,TRBJ2-2,CASSLGSTGELFF,TGTGCCAGCAGCCTAGGGAGCACCGGGGAGCTGTTTTTT
.,TRBV25-1,TRBD2,TRBJ2-3,CASSELAASTDTQYF,TGTGCCAGCAGCGAACTAGCGGCTAGCACAGATACGCAGTATTTT
.,TRBV27,.,TRBJ1-2,CASSLLAGDYGYTF,TGTGCCAGCAGTTTATTGGCGGGGGACTATGGCTACACCTTC
.,TRBV6-5,.,TRBJ1-5,CASSQLYSNQPQHF,TGTGCCAGCAGCCAACTGTATAGCAATCAGCCCCAGCATTTT
few,TRBV16,TRBD1,TRBJ1-1,CASSQFGQGATAFF,TGTGCCAGCAGCCAATTCGGCCAGGGGGCAACCGCTTTCTTT
.,TRBV11-3,TRBD2,TRBJ2-5,CASSPLSGSQETQYF,TGTGCCAGCAGCCCGCTCAGCGGGAGCCAAGAGACCCAGTACTTC
.,TRBV6-5,.,TRBJ1-6,CASSYGGERSPLHF,TGTGCCAGCAGTTACGGGGGGGAAAGGTCACCCCTCCACTTT
.,TRBV2,TRBD1,TRBJ1-5,CASRGQGDNQPQHF,TGTGCCAGCAGAGGACAGGGGGACAATCAGCCCCAGCATTTT
once,TRBV27,.,TRBJ2-1,CASMWRGHGEQFF,TGTGCCAGCATGTGGCGGGGGCACGGTGAGCAGTTCTTC
.,TRBV30,TRBD1,TRBJ2-4,CAWSGGQGFYGNIQYF,TGTGCCTGGAGTGGCGGACAGGGGTTTTATGGAAACATTCAGTACTTC
.,TRBV6-5,TRBD1,TRBJ2-7,CASSLRTGVSYEQYF,TGTGCCAGCAGTTTACGGACAGGGGTAAGCTACGAGCAGTACTTC
.,TRBV6-6,.,TRBJ1-1,CASSYYRDTEAFF,TGTGCCAGCAGTTACTACCGGGACACTGAAGCTTTCTTT
.,TRBV2,.,TRBJ1-1,CASSDRWGELAFF,TGTGCCAGCAGTGATCGTTGGGGGGAATTGGCTTTCTTT
.,TRBV9,TRBD2,TRBJ2-7,CASSVGVAGNYEQYF,TGTGCCAGCAGCGTAGGCGTAGCGGGAAACTACGAGCAGTACTTC
.,TRBV2,.,TRBJ2-7,CASRRQAYEQYF,TGTGCCAGCAGGCGACAGGCCTACGAGCAGTACTTC
.,TRBV4-1,TRBD1,TRBJ2-5,CASSQGQGEETQYF,TGCGCCAGCAGCCAGGGACAGGGGGAAGAGACCCAGTACTTC
.,TRBV2,TRBD2,TRBJ2-4,CASTRTSGNIQYF,TGTGCCAGCACGAGGACTAGCGGAAACATTCAGTACTTC